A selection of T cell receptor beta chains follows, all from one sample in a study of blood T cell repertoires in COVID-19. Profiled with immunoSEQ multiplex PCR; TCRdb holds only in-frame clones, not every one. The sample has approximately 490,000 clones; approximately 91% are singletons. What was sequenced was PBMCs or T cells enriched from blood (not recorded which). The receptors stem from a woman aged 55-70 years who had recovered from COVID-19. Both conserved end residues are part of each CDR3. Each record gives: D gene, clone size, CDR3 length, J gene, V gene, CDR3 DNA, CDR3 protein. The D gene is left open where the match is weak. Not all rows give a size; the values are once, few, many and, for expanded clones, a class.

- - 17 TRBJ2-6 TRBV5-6 TGTGCCAGCAGCCCCCGGGGGGCAGGCTCTGGGGCCAACGTCCTGACTTTC CASSPRGAGSGANVLTF
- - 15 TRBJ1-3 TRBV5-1 TGCGCCAGCAGCTTGTCTACAGTCTCTGGAAACACCATATATTTT CASSLSTVSGNTIYF
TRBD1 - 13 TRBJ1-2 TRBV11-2 TGTGCCAGCAGCTCGGGACAGGGCCATGGCTACACCTTC CASSSGQGHGYTF
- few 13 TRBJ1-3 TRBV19 TGTGCCAGTAGTACCCCTTCTGGAAACACCATATATTTT CASSTPSGNTIYF
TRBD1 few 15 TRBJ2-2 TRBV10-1 TGCGCCAGCAGTCCGGGGACAGCGAACACCGGGGAGCTGTTTTTT CASSPGTANTGELFF
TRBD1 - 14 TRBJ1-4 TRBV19 TGTGCCAGTAGCCTCGGGACAGAGGGTGAAAAACTGTTTTTT CASSLGTEGEKLFF
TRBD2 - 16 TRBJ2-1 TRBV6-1 TGTGCCAGCAGTGTAAGACTAGCGGGGACTCACAATGAGCAGTTCTTC CASSVRLAGTHNEQFF
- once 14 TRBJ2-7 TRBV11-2 TGTGCCAGCAGCCAATACAGGGGAGGCCACGAGCAGTACTTC CASSQYRGGHEQYF
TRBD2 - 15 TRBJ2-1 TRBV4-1 TGCGCCAGCAGCCAAGTGGGGGGGACCTACAATGAGCAGTTCTTC CASSQVGGTYNEQFF
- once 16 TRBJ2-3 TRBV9 TGTGCCAGCAGCGTATACCCCGGGACTCGTGGCGATACGCAGTATTTT CASSVYPGTRGDTQYF
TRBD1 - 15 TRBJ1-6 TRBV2 TGTGCCAGCCCGGGTCCGACAGGGGAGAATTCACCCCTCCACTTT CASPGPTGENSPLHF